This T cell receptor (beta chain) was found in a study of T cell clones after liver transplantation (dated by TCRdb to between 2018 and 2020). The study in broad terms: Samples were obtained from ITN030ST, a randomized trial in which withdrawal of immunosuppression was attempted within 2 years of liver transplantation. Donor-reactive T cell clones were identified using TCRbeta sequencing after a pre-transplant mixed lymphocyte reaction and were then followed in post-transplant blood. Third party-reactive TCRbeta sequences were also identified from pre-transplant MLRs to serve as an antigen-independent comparator for donor-reactive sequences. Three of the eight recipients were HCV-positive; the others were transplanted for non-autoimmune, non-viral indications. The subjects received no induction therapy and were kept on standard immunosuppression until randomization at 12-24 months post-transplant. Tolerance was defined as complete withdrawal of immunosuppression for at least one year without a rise in liver enzymes beyond twice the upper limit of normal. Blood samples were collected pre-transplant, pre-randomization before withdrawal, and post-randomization after either complete withdrawal or failed withdrawal. The studied cohort comprised 8 liver transplant recipients, 3 classified as tolerant and 5 as non-tolerant.

General study outcomes and caveats: Low numbers of available donor cells limited the measurable donor-reactive repertoire in two subjects. When repertoire turnover was taken into account, detection of donor-reactive sequences was significantly reduced in 7 of 8 subjects for CD4 and in 8 of 8 subjects for CD8. Because no allograft tissue specimens were available, donor-reactive T cells may have migrated into the graft instead of being deleted. The conclusions were preliminary, being limited by small, heterogeneous patient numbers and by non-standardized post-transplant time points. In most of the 8 subjects, regardless of tolerance or HCV status, circulating donor-reactive CD4 TCRbeta sequences dropped significantly post-transplant. A greater decline was seen for donor-reactive sequences than for third party-reactive sequences, suggesting partial antigen-specific deletion unrelated to withdrawal success.

Trimming takes 6 bases from V and 7 bases from J, and the germline ends sit 12 bases apart. CDR3 length: 12 amino acids, cysteine to phenylalanine. Kept here is only the CDR3 DNA, which spans 36 bases and is read in frame from base 1. The germline V gene gives CDR1 as MNHEY and CDR2 as SVGAGI. On this clone itself: The clone's antigen remains unknown. The record has no base qualities; no much larger clone is one base away.

Thawed unstimulated PBMCs were stained for CD3, CD4 and CD8 and FACS-sorted into CD3+CD4+ and CD3+CD8+ populations. All 8 studied subjects were randomized to immunosuppression withdrawal. The Qiagen DNeasy Blood and Tissue Kit was used to isolate genomic DNA. High-throughput TCRbeta CDR3 sequencing of frozen genomic DNA was performed by immunoSEQ, with PCR amplification, mapping, bias correction and internal controls included. The source study handled its data this way. Productive rearrangements were retained, and unique TCRbeta sequences were defined by the CDR3 nucleotide sequence together with the V and J gene. A sequence counted as donor-reactive only if the sequence showed at least 5-fold expansion in CFSE-low cells compared with unstimulated pre-transplant cells and had a frequency of at least 0.01%. To ensure at least 90% detection power, minimum frequency thresholds were set for each subject based on that subject's lowest-template unstimulated sample. Jensen-Shannon divergence between the top 1000 TCRbeta sequences post-transplant and pre-transplant was used to measure repertoire turnover. Two-sided Fisher's exact tests were used to test for changes in the detection of donor-reactive sequences. This immuneACCESS table, as held by TCRdb, lists in-frame sequences with V and J called but not all clones. Of the missing ones, under half trace to an unresolved V gene in checked studies; the others have no known cause. D and trimming come from the DNA, and the V and J calls and clone size come from that table. The sample table lists about 80,000 clones, roughly 80% of them with a count of one. The ten largest clones represent around 0.45% of the sample.

The receptor was derived from a human patient who received a liver transplant. Some T cells may be donor cells from the graft after a transplant. This sample comprised CD4+ T cells from blood, obtained 45 to 46 months after liver transplant. This chain is built from TRBV6-5 and TRBJ1-1; possibly the D gene is TRBD1, per 5 matching bases. The CDR3 protein sequence reads: CASSSSRGEAFF. The sequenced DNA: TGTGCCAGCAGCTCAAGTAGGGGTGAAGCTTTCTTT.